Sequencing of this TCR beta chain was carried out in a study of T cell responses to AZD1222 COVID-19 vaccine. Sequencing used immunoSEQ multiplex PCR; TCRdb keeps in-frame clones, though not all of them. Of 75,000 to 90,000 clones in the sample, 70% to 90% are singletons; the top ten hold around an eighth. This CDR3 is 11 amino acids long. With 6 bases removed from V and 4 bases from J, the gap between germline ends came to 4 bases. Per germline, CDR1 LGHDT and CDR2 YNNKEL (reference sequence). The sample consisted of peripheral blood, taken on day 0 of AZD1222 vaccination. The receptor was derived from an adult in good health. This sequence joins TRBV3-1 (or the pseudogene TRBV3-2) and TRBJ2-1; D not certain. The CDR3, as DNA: TGTGCCAGCAGAACATACAATGAGCAGTTCTTC. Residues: CASRTYNEQFF.